The 19 T cell receptor beta chains presented below share a single source sample, sequenced in a study. TCRdb called the 5' RACE reads again in MiXCR, with one record for every CDR3 protein. Of 60,000 to 65,000 distinct CDR3 sequences listed, around 30% are singletons. The sequenced sample was tumor-infiltrating naive CD4+ T cells sorted from the breast tumor. Subset noted: naive CD4+ T cells, CD4+CD45RA+CD25-. The receptor source for this set is a female donor with breast cancer.

As for this clonotype: A read error may explain this, as a much larger clone is one base away. This sequence joins TRBV7-8 and TRBJ2-3; D may match TRBD1 or TRBD2 (5 bases each). This CDR3 contains 14 residues. Per germline, CDR1 SGHVS and CDR2 FQNEAQ. For the CDR3, the DNA is TGTACCAGCAGCTTAGGGACCGTTGGGGATACGCAGTATTTT. It translates to CTSSLGTVGDTQYF.

This clonotype has just a few counts. The chain carries TRBV30 and TRBJ1-1, with 7 bases matching TRBD1. The V gene's germline CDR1 is GTSNPN and CDR2 SVGIG (reference sequence). The CDR3 covers 17 residues. Germline trimming cut 4 bases from V and 7 bases from J; bases unmatched to any gene: 21. The CDR3 protein is CAWTPSRTGNLMIEAFF. In DNA form, the CDR3 reads TGTGCCTGGACCCCAAGTCGGACAGGCAACCTTATGATTGAAGCTTTCTTT.

The J gene is TRBJ1-5, the V gene TRBV7-9, with D unresolved. The germline V gene has CDR1 SEHNR and CDR2 FQNEAQ (reference sequence). The V end lost 2 bases, the J end lost 1 base, and 6 bases lay between the germline ends. This CDR3 has 14 residues. CDR3 sequence (DNA): TGTGCCAGCAGCTTACAAGGGAGCAATCAGCCCCAGCATTTT. Amino acid sequence: CASSLQGSNQPQHF. Full variable domain (rest looked up from reference TRBV7-9 and TRBJ1-5): DTGVSQNPRHKITKRGQNVTFRCDPISEHNRLYWYRQTLGQGPEFLTYFQNEAQLEKSRLLSDRFSAERPKGSFSTLEIQRTEQGDSAMYLCASSLQGSNQPQHFGDGTRLSIL.

The sample holds one count of this clonotype. CDR3 amino acids: CASSLGTTGYEQYF. CDR3 sequence (DNA): TGCGCCAGCAGCTTGGGGACGACAGGGTATGAGCAGTACTTC. The gene calls are TRBV5-1 and TRBJ2-7; TRBD1 agrees at 7 bases. V was pared by 0 bases and J by 7 bases, with 7 bases of the junction left unmatched. Germline CDR1 is SGHRS and CDR2 is YFSETQ. This CDR3 has 14 residues.

This clonotype was seen only a few times. The genes are TRBV29-1 and TRBJ2-1; D might be TRBD1 (6 bases). V lost 7 bases, J lost 8 bases, and 21 bases lay in between. CDR1 SQVTM and CDR2 ANQGSEA come from the germline V gene. CDR3 length: 14 amino acids. DNA of the CDR3: TGCAGCGGATTAGTGGGGGCTGGTGGCGATGAGCAGTTCTTC. Translated, it gives CSGLVGAGGDEQFF.

In this sample, this clonotype turned up once. The chain joins TRBV5-5 to TRBJ2-1, with TRBD1 matching over 10 bases. V lost 4 bases and J lost 7; bases outside the gene matches: 8. Germline-derived CDR1 and CDR2 are SGHKS and YYEKEE (reference sequence). The CDR3 covers 15 residues. This CDR3 reads CASSGGTGEGNEQFF. In DNA form, the CDR3 reads TGTGCCAGCAGCGGGGGGACAGGGGAGGGAAATGAGCAGTTCTTC.

The chain uses TRBV5-1 and TRBJ2-3; D gene uncertain. CDR3 length: 14 residues. Germline V gene lookup returns CDR1 SGHRS and CDR2 YFSETQ. The V and J ends lost 4 bases and 2 bases respectively, with 11 bases between them. CDR3 protein: CASSPSVSTDTQYF. CDR3 DNA: TGCGCCAGCAGCCCGAGCGTATCCACAGATACGCAGTATTTT.

V usage is TRBV2 and J usage is TRBJ1-2; tentatively, D is TRBD1 (5 bases). This CDR3 has 14 amino acids. V gave up 2 bases and J gave up 2 bases, with 9 bases separating them. CDR1 and CDR2 from the germline V gene are SNHLY and FYNNEI. This CDR3 reads CASSENDRNYGYTF. In DNA, the CDR3 is TGTGCCAGCAGTGAAAACGACAGAAACTATGGCTACACCTTC.

This chain joins TRBV7-9 and TRBJ1-6; D is possibly TRBD1 (5 bases). Germline V gene lookup returns CDR1 SEHNR and CDR2 FQNEAQ (reference sequence). The germline V and J ends were trimmed by 1 base and 7 bases, with 11 bases remaining between them. This CDR3 spans 15 amino acids. CDR3 bases: TGTGCCAGCAGCTTAGGAGGGGCCCAGAATTCACCCCTCCACTTT. As protein: CASSLGGAQNSPLHF. Full variable domain (rest looked up from reference TRBV7-9 and TRBJ1-6): DTGVSQNPRHKITKRGQNVTFRCDPISEHNRLYWYRQTLGQGPEFLTYFQNEAQLEKSRLLSDRFSAERPKGSFSTLEIQRTEQGDSAMYLCASSLGGAQNSPLHFGNGTRLTVT.

This sequence joins TRBV4-2 and TRBJ2-3, with TRBD2 identical over 12 bases. CDR3 length equals 19 residues. V was pared by 1 base and J by 4 bases, with 12 bases of the junction left unmatched. The germline gives CDR1 LGHNA, CDR2 YNFKEQ. The CDR3 nucleotides read TGTGCCAGCAGCCAAGGAACCTCTCGATCTAGCGGGGGGGCAGATACGCAGTATTTT. Residues: CASSQGTSRSSGGADTQYF.

CDR3 protein: CASRGGTGGPNVLTF. CDR3 DNA: TGTGCCAGCAGGGGCGGGACAGGGGGACCCAACGTCCTGACTTTC. The chain is built from TRBV6-1 and TRBJ2-6, with 11 bases aligning to TRBD1. CDR3 length equals 15 residues. Germline trimming cut 6 bases from V and 8 bases from J; bases unmatched to any gene: 6. Germline CDR1 and CDR2: MNHNS and SASEGT.

This clonotype was detected only a few times. Germline is not matched at one junction end, which may reflect a read error. The chain combines TRBV5-1 with TRBJ1-2; D unclear. The CDR3 is made up of 16 amino acids. Germline V gene sequence: CDR1 SGHRS, CDR2 YFSETQ. The CDR3: CASSLTDARANYGHTF. Here the CDR3 DNA reads TGCGCCAGCAGCCTCACGGACGCCCGGGCTAACTATGGCCACACCTTC. The complete variable domain, with remaining parts taken from reference TRBV5-1 and TRBJ1-2, reads KAGVTQTPRYLIKTRGQQVTLSCSPISGHRSVSWYQQTPGQGLQFLFEYFSETQRNKGNFPGRFSGRQFSNSRSEMNVSTLELGDSALYLCASSLTDARANYGHTFGSGTRLTVV.

This chain joins TRBV4-3 and TRBJ1-5; no clear D gene. Trimming pared 0 bases from V and 2 bases from J, leaving 11 bases between. The CDR3 spans 16 residues. The V gene's germline CDR1 is LGHNA and CDR2 YSLEER. The CDR3 loop reads CASSQDLRYCNQPQHF. The CDR3 bases are TGCGCCAGCAGCCAAGATCTGAGGTATTGCAATCAGCCCCAGCATTTT.

CDR3 nucleotides: TGCGCCAGCAGCTTGAACGCGGAAACCCAGTACTTC. This gives the protein CASSLNAETQYF. This chain connects TRBV5-1 to TRBJ2-5; D is unresolved. This CDR3 region has 12 residues. From germline, CDR1 is SGHRS and CDR2 YFSETQ. Trimming took 1 base from V and 8 from J, leaving 9 bases between them.

The chain has TRBV20-1 and TRBJ2-5, with D possibly TRBD1 on 6 matching bases. Germline V lookup: CDR1 DFQATT, CDR2 SNEGSKA (reference sequence). Deletions cut 1 base from V and 0 bases from J, with 6 bases between. CDR3 length: 13 residues. CDR3 nucleotides: TGCAGTGCTAGAGGGGGGCACCAAGAGACCCAGTACTTC. It yields the protein CSARGGHQETQYF.

This clonotype showed up just a few times. The rearrangement uses TRBV28 and TRBJ2-3, with 8 bases lining up with TRBD1. Losses at the gene ends were 4 bases for V and 10 bases for J; bases not matched to a gene: 16. Germline CDR1 is MDHEN and CDR2 is SYDVKM. The CDR3 contains 16 residues. The CDR3 DNA reads as TGTGCCAGCAGTTCCCCCCATTGGGCAGGGGGCGATGCGCAGTATTTT. It codes for CASSSPHWAGGDAQYF.

This clonotype has just a few counts. The J gene is TRBJ1-1, the V gene TRBV4-3; D not certain. The CDR3 contains 13 residues. The V gene lost 0 bases and the J gene lost 2 bases, with 4 bases spanning the gap. CDR1 LGHNA and CDR2 YSLEER come from the germline V gene. This CDR3 reads CASSQEVNTEAFF. The CDR3 DNA reads as TGCGCCAGCAGCCAAGAGGTAAACACTGAAGCTTTCTTT.

The V call is TRBV6-2 or TRBV6-3, the J call TRBJ2-3; 10 bases map to TRBD1. Germline lookup yields CDR1 MNHEY and CDR2 SVGEGT. The CDR3 totals 15 residues. V lost 4 bases to trimming and J lost 3 bases; unmatched junction nucleotides: 4. Here the CDR3 reads CASSSPGQGTDTQYF. Written as DNA, the CDR3 is TGTGCCAGCAGTTCACCGGGACAGGGGACAGATACGCAGTATTTT.

The table lists this clonotype with a few counts. The chain joins TRBV6-6 to TRBJ1-4, with 9 bases identical to TRBD1. Germline V CDR1 and CDR2: MNHNY, SVGAGI (reference sequence). The CDR3 has 16 amino acids. Losses at the gene ends were 5 bases for V and 6 bases for J; bases not matched to a gene: 10. The DNA of the CDR3 is TGTGCCAGCAGTCGCCCCACGGGACAGGGATATGAAAAACTGTTTTTT. Translation gives CASSRPTGQGYEKLFF.